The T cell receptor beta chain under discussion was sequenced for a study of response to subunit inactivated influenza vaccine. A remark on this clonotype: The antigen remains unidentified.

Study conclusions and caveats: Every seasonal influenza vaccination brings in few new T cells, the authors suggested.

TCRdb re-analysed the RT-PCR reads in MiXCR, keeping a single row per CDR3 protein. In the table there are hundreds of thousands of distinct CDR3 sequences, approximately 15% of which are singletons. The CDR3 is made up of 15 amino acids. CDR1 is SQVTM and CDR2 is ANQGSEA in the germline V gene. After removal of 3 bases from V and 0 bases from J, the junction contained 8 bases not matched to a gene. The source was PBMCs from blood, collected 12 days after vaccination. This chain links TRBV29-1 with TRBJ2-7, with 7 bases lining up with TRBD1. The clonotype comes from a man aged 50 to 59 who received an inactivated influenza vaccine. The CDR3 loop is CSVEALGQSSYEQYF. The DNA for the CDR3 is TGCAGCGTTGAGGCCCTGGGACAGAGCTCCTACGAGCAGTACTTC.